The 10 T cell receptor beta chains below were found in one sample sequenced in a study of T cell repertoires in aging, cancer and after chemotherapy. TRB rearrangements spanning V, D and J were amplified using mixed TRB-A/B primers. From the multiplex PCR reads, TCRdb called clonotypes with MiXCR, one entry per CDR3 protein. The sample lists about 5,100 distinct CDR3 sequences, under 50% occurring once. Peripheral blood genomic DNA, not sorted cells or RNA, was the template. The sequencing sample was made of blood. The source of these receptors is a human donor with a blood cancer.

This clonotype was observed a handful of times. The rearrangement links TRBV19 to TRBJ2-1, with D hard to call. V was pared by 3 bases and J by 9 bases, with 9 bases between. The CDR3 is 12 residues long. In germline, CDR1 is LNHDA, CDR2 SQIVND (reference sequence). This chain's CDR3 is CASSIWGSEQFF. The CDR3, as DNA: TGTGCCAGTAGTATTTGGGGATCTGAGCAGTTCTTC.

The V call is TRBV6-5, the J call TRBJ2-1, with 10 bases matching TRBD1. CDR1 is MNHEY and CDR2 is SVGAGI in the germline V gene. This CDR3 is built from 15 residues. With V trimmed by 6 bases and J by 6 bases, 8 bases remained unmatched. CDR3 bases: TGTGCCAGCAGCCCGGACAGGGGGAATTGCAATGAGCAGTTCTTC. Translation: CASSPDRGNCNEQFF.

This clonotype is medium-sized. The chain carries TRBV29-1 and TRBJ1-2; 9 bases fit TRBD1. The CDR3 loop spans 14 amino acids. Trimming took 4 bases from V and 6 from J; bases not matched to a gene: 9. Germline lookup yields CDR1 SQVTM and CDR2 ANQGSEA. The DNA of the CDR3 is TGCAGCGTTGGTCATTTGAGGACAGGGGATGGCTACACCTTC. Its translation: CSVGHLRTGDGYTF.

Comment on this clonotype: A much larger clone lies one base from this, so it may be a read error. The chain uses TRBV19 and TRBJ2-3; tentatively, D is TRBD1 (5 bases). Per the germline V gene, CDR1 is LNHDA and CDR2 is SQIVND (reference sequence). The CDR3 contains 12 residues. The CDR3 is CASKAQTDAQYF. The CDR3 DNA is TGTGCCAGTAAGGCTCAGACAGATGCGCAGTATTTT.

This clonotype was detected only a few times. This chain joins TRBV30 and TRBJ1-1; D remains unclear. Between the trimmed V and J ends, which lost 3 bases and 5 bases, there was a span of 13 bases. Looked up from germline, CDR1 is GTSNPN and CDR2 is SVGIG (reference sequence). This CDR3 has 13 residues. This CDR3 reads CAWRVGLRTEAFF. CDR3 bases: TGTGCCTGGAGAGTAGGCTTGAGAACTGAAGCTTTCTTT.

This clonotype was detected only a few times. The chain joins TRBV30 to TRBJ2-1; D remains ambiguous. V was clipped by 0 bases and J by 4 bases, with 10 bases between them. The CDR3 length is 14 residues. Germline CDR1 reads GTSNPN; CDR2 reads SVGIG (reference sequence). The CDR3 DNA is TGTGCCTGGAGTGTAGACTTGGCGTACAATGAGCAGTTCTTC. Translation gives CAWSVDLAYNEQFF.

The chain has TRBV15 and TRBJ1-1; no clear D. Trimming stripped 6 bases from V and 3 bases from J, with 14 bases between. The CDR3 sequence is 14 residues long. CDR1 is LNHNV and CDR2 is YYDKDF in the germline V gene (reference sequence). The CDR3 coding sequence is TGTGCCACCAGAGAAGCCAACACCTACACTGAAGCTTTCTTT. It codes for CATREANTYTEAFF.

This chain joins TRBV6-1 and TRBJ1-5, with D possibly TRBD1 on 6 matching bases. The length of the CDR3 is 14 residues. Germline CDR1 reads MNHNS; CDR2 reads SASEGT. The V gene lost 6 bases and the J gene lost 3 bases, with 12 bases spanning the gap. The chain's CDR3 is CASRGQSPNQPQHF. CDR3 bases: TGTGCCAGCAGAGGACAGTCCCCCAATCAGCCCCAGCATTTT.

In its sample, this clonotype is large. CDR3 loop: CASSYRTGHDEQYF. CDR3 nucleotide sequence: TGTGCCAGCAGTTACCGGACAGGCCACGACGAGCAGTACTTC. This chain uses TRBV27 with TRBJ2-7; 7 positions match TRBD1. The germline gives CDR1 MNHEY, CDR2 SMNVEV (reference sequence). The CDR3 runs 14 residues. V lost 4 bases, J lost 5 bases, and 8 bases stayed unmatched.

The rearrangement uses TRBV27 and TRBJ2-2; 12 bases line up with TRBD2. J lost 4 bases, V lost 5 bases, and 14 bases had no gene match. CDR1 is MNHEY, CDR2 SMNVEV, per germline (reference sequence). The CDR3 sequence is 19 residues long. In nucleotides, the CDR3 is TGTGCCAGCAGTCGCAAATCTCTAGGACTAGCGGGGATCACCGGGGAGCTGTTTTTT. It translates to CASSRKSLGLAGITGELFF.